The 23 T cell receptor beta chains presented below share a single source sample, sequenced in a study of T cell responses to AZD1222 COVID-19 vaccine. Assay used: immunoSEQ multiplex PCR; TCRdb lists only in-frame clones, some missing. Here the sample spans tens of thousands of clones, roughly 86% being singletons. Here the sequenced sample was peripheral blood, taken on day 0 of AZD1222 vaccination. The receptors originated from an adult in good health.

This chain joins TRBV24-1 and TRBJ2-1, with a possible D match to TRBD2 (5 bases). The CDR3 totals 14 residues. CDR1 KGHDR and CDR2 SFDVKD come from the germline V gene. Trimming removed 10 bases from V and 6 bases from J, with 18 bases in between. CDR3 residues: CATQKAGPTNEQFF. The DNA for the CDR3 is TGTGCCACACAGAAGGCGGGCCCTACCAATGAGCAGTTCTTC.

This chain connects TRBV27 to TRBJ2-1; 10 positions agree with TRBD1. Unmatched junction bases numbered 9, after V lost 4 bases and J lost 6 bases. Germline V gene lookup returns CDR1 MNHEY and CDR2 SMNVEV (reference sequence). The length of the CDR3 is 16 residues. The CDR3 sequence is CASSSDRDRGFNEQFF. DNA of the CDR3: TGTGCCAGCAGTTCAGACCGGGACAGGGGCTTCAATGAGCAGTTCTTC.

This clone came up a few times. The CDR3 sequence: CASSLVDSPLHF. The CDR3 region has the DNA TGTGCCAGCAGCCTCGTGGATTCACCCCTCCACTTT. The J gene is TRBJ1-6, the V gene TRBV28; D is ambiguous. This CDR3 is 12 amino acids long. Germline loops: CDR1 MDHEN, CDR2 SYDVKM. V was clipped by 6 bases and J by 8 bases, with 8 bases between them.

This chain connects TRBV5-1 to TRBJ2-1; the D gene is possibly TRBD2 (5 bases). Germline CDR1 reads SGHRS; CDR2 reads YFSETQ. Trimming removed 2 bases at V and 10 bases at J, with 13 bases between. CDR3 length equals 13 residues. The CDR3: CASSFSRVNEQFF. The CDR3 nucleotides read TGCGCCAGCAGCTTTTCGAGGGTTAACGAGCAGTTCTTC.

V and J are TRBV10-1 and TRBJ2-5; D unresolved. The CDR3 runs to 14 residues. Germline assignment: CDR1 WNHNN and CDR2 SYGVQD (reference sequence). Trimming removed 5 bases from V and 0 bases from J, with 10 bases in between. CDR3 nucleotide sequence: TGCGCCAGCAGTTATGACAACCACCAAGAGACCCAGTACTTC. Translating it yields CASSYDNHQETQYF.

The chain recombines TRBV7-9 with TRBJ2-4, with 8 bases identical to TRBD1. V was pared by 4 bases and J by 0 bases, with 11 bases of the junction left unmatched. CDR1 and CDR2 (germline): SEHNR, FQNEAQ (reference sequence). The CDR3 is 18 amino acids. CDR3 region: CASSSLEGQERAKNIQYF. CDR3 DNA: TGTGCCAGCAGCTCTCTTGAGGGACAGGAGAGAGCCAAAAACATTCAGTACTTC.

The chain joins TRBV5-1 to TRBJ1-4, with no clear D. The V gene's germline CDR1 is SGHRS and CDR2 YFSETQ. The CDR3 covers 14 residues. Between the trimmed V and J ends, which lost 1 base and 8 bases, there was a span of 12 bases. The CDR3 here is CASSLSTTGEKLFF. In DNA, the CDR3 is TGCGCCAGCAGCTTGAGCACAACGGGAGAAAAACTGTTTTTT.

The chain links TRBV12-5 to TRBJ1-2, with D perhaps matching TRBD1 (5 bases). Trimming pared 5 bases from V and 0 bases from J, leaving 16 bases between. Germline V gives CDR1 LGHNT, CDR2 FRNRAP. CDR3 length: 16 residues. CDR3 sequence reads: CASGNQGAGANYGYTF. The CDR3 DNA sequence: TGTGCTAGTGGTAATCAGGGTGCGGGAGCTAACTATGGCTACACCTTC.

The chain couples TRBV5-8 to TRBJ2-1; D remains unclear. Germline values: CDR1 SGHTS, CDR2 YDEGEE. V was trimmed by 4 bases and J by 0 bases, leaving 11 bases between them. The CDR3 is 15 residues long. CDR3 region: CASSPDVGSYNEQFF. In DNA, the CDR3 is TGTGCCAGCAGCCCTGATGTAGGCTCCTACAATGAGCAGTTCTTC.

The chain uses TRBV7-2 and TRBJ1-3; D may be TRBD1 (5 bases). This CDR3 contains 16 residues. V was pared by 3 bases and J by 4 bases, with 16 bases between. Germline V gives CDR1 SGHTA, CDR2 FQGNSA. The CDR3 sequence is CASSFSSQGFGNTIYF. The CDR3 DNA follows: TGTGCCAGCAGCTTTTCTTCTCAGGGTTTCGGAAACACCATATATTTT.

This clone was counted many times. The V call is TRBV29-1, the J call TRBJ1-3; D uncertain. The CDR3 is 11 residues long. Germline-derived CDR1 and CDR2 are SQVTM and ANQGSEA. With 1 base removed from V and 7 bases from J, the gap between germline ends came to 5 bases. CDR3 DNA sequence: TGCAGCGTTGAAGGGTGGAACACCATATATTTT. Translating gives CSVEGWNTIYF. Drawing the rest from reference TRBV29-1 and TRBJ1-3, the complete variable domain is SAVISQKPSRDICQRGTSLTIQCQVDSQVTMMFWYRQQPGQSLTLIATANQGSEATYESGFVIDKFPISRPNLTFSTLTVSNMSPEDSSIYLCSVEGWNTIYFGEGSWLTVV.

J is TRBJ2-1 and V is TRBV11-2; D not resolved. CDR3 length equals 12 residues. Germline loops: CDR1 SGHAT, CDR2 FQNNGV. V was clipped by 2 bases and J by 10 bases, with 9 bases between them. CDR3 region: CASSLSLLEQFF. Here the CDR3 DNA reads TGTGCCAGCAGCTTATCACTCCTAGAGCAGTTCTTC.

The chain recombines TRBV5-1 with TRBJ2-7, with a tentative D call TRBD1 (5 bases). CDR1 SGHRS and CDR2 YFSETQ come from the germline V gene. The CDR3 length is 14 residues. V lost 4 bases and J lost 4, with 15 bases in between. The CDR3 DNA is TGCGCCAGCAGCCCAGGGATAGTGGGGTACGAGCAGTACTTC. Protein sequence: CASSPGIVGYEQYF.

V is TRBV6-5 and J is TRBJ2-7; TRBD2 matches 14 bases. CDR1 is MNHEY and CDR2 is SVGAGI in the germline V gene. The CDR3 consists of 15 residues. V was pared by 2 bases and J by 7 bases, with 4 bases of the junction left unmatched. The CDR3 sequence is CASSYGLAGGLEQYF. The DNA of the CDR3 is TGTGCCAGCAGTTACGGACTAGCGGGAGGTTTGGAGCAGTACTTC.

The rearrangement uses TRBV7-6 and TRBJ2-1; TRBD2 agrees at 11 bases. Germline V gene sequence: CDR1 SGHVS, CDR2 FNYEAQ. CDR3 length: 15 amino acids. Trimming cost V 3 bases and J 7 bases; bases outside gene matches: 5. In nucleotides, the CDR3 is TGTGCCAGCAGCTTTTTAGCGGGAGGGCCAAATGAGCAGTTCTTC. Encoded protein: CASSFLAGGPNEQFF.

The chain recombines TRBV21-1 with TRBJ2-1; the D call of TRBD1 is as the table states it, not checked on the DNA. TRBV21-1 is tagged as a pseudogene. The CDR3 has 21 residues. CDR3 loop: CASSMQTGPHLIIFRYNEQFF. The CDR3 bases are TGTGCCAGCAGCATGCAGACAGGGCCCCATTTAATTATATTTCGATACAATGAGCAGTTCTTC.

The V call is TRBV4-2, the J call TRBJ1-3; no reliable D call. Looked up from germline, CDR1 is LGHNA and CDR2 is YNFKEQ. This CDR3 is 14 amino acids long. The V end was cut by 0 bases, the J end by 2 bases, with 5 bases between. The CDR3 here is CASSQDDPGNTIYF. Written as DNA, the CDR3 is TGTGCCAGCAGCCAAGACGATCCTGGAAACACCATATATTTT.

V gene TRBV6-5 combines with J gene TRBJ1-4, with D unclear. Germline CDR1 and CDR2: MNHEY and SVGAGI. The length of the CDR3 is 14 residues. Trimming removed 0 bases from V and 8 bases from J, with 10 bases in between. The CDR3 reads CASSYSGTLEKLFF. The CDR3 DNA follows: TGTGCCAGCAGTTACTCAGGTACACTGGAAAAACTGTTTTTT.

The chain uses TRBV7-8 and TRBJ2-7; possible D gene TRBD2, 6 bases. The germline V gene has CDR1 SGHVS and CDR2 FQNEAQ. V was clipped by 5 bases and J by 0 bases, with 17 bases between them. The CDR3 length is 16 residues. The CDR3 coding sequence is TGTGCCAGCAGCCGAGGACTGACTAGAAACTCCTACGAGCAGTACTTC. Translation: CASSRGLTRNSYEQYF.

The chain is built from TRBV18 and TRBJ1-1, with a tentative D call TRBD1 (6 bases). Germline V lookup: CDR1 KGHSH, CDR2 LQKENI. V was trimmed by 1 base and J by 0 bases, leaving 9 bases between them. The CDR3 is 15 residues long. The CDR3 sequence is CASSPLQGLNTEAFF. DNA for the CDR3: TGTGCCAGCTCACCACTCCAGGGGTTGAACACTGAAGCTTTCTTT.

This chain joins TRBV5-1 and TRBJ2-7; 8 bases line up with TRBD2. Trimming took 0 bases from V and 3 from J; bases not matched to a gene: 5. The CDR3 is 15 amino acids. Germline values: CDR1 SGHRS, CDR2 YFSETQ. The DNA for the CDR3 is TGCGCCAGCAGCTTGGGTACTAGCGGAGGCTACGAGCAGTACTTC. Its protein product is CASSLGTSGGYEQYF.

This sequence joins TRBV3-1 (or the pseudogene TRBV3-2) and TRBJ2-7; possibly TRBD2 for D (7 bases). This CDR3 is 15 amino acids long. Germline values: CDR1 LGHDT, CDR2 YNNKEL (reference sequence). V lost 4 bases and J 3 bases, leaving 16 bases between the germline ends. CDR3 sequence reads: CASSPSPGGLYEQYF. The CDR3 nucleotides read TGTGCCAGCAGCCCCTCCCCGGGGGGCCTCTACGAGCAGTACTTC.

The chain recombines TRBV4-2 with TRBJ2-5; D possibly uses TRBD1 or TRBD2 (7 bases each). Germline CDR1 reads LGHNA; CDR2 reads YNFKEQ. Trimming took off 1 base at V and 4 bases at J, with 13 bases between the two ends. The CDR3 is made up of 15 amino acids. CDR3 bases: TGTGCCAGCAGCCAAGGGGAGGGGGCGACAGAGACCCAGTACTTC. Its protein product is CASSQGEGATETQYF.